A selection of T cell receptor beta chains follows, all from one sample in a study of T-cell reconstitution after alpha-beta-depleted transplantation in children. TCRdb used MiXCR to reprocess the PCR reads, holding one entry per CDR3 protein. The profile shows around 700,000 distinct CDR3 sequences, about an eighth of them singletons. The specimen comprised PBMCs, sampled before TCRalphabeta/CD19-depleted stem cell transplant. These receptors were collected from a girl aged 2 to 9 with congenital amegakaryocytic thrombocytopenia, due to receive a stem cell transplant. Each CDR3 is given with its conserved first and last residue. D genes are given only for firm matches. Clone size, where shown, is once, few, many, or a class for clones that have expanded.

v_call	clone_size	d_call	j_call	cdr3_nt	cdr3_aa
TRBV30	few	-	TRBJ2-5	TGTGCCTGGAGTGTGGGACTCCAAGAGACCCAGTACTTC	CAWSVGLQETQYF
TRBV12-3/TRBV12-4	few	-	TRBJ1-5	TGTGCCAGCAGTTTAGGCACGTATAGCAATCAGCCCCAGCATTTT	CASSLGTYSNQPQHF
TRBV10-3	once	TRBD2	TRBJ2-7	TGTGCCATCGGACTAGCGGGAGTTCACGAGCAGTACTTC	CAIGLAGVHEQYF
TRBV18	-	TRBD2	TRBJ2-1	TGTGCCAGCTCACCACCTCGCGGGGGCTACAATGAGCAGTTCTTC	CASSPPRGGYNEQFF
TRBV20-1	many	-	TRBJ2-7	TGCAGTGCTAAACCCCCATCTCCACTTGCACCCCGTTCCCCCTACGAGCAGTACTTC	CSAKPPSPLAPRSPYEQYF
TRBV21-1	many	-	TRBJ2-1	TGTGCCAGCAGCCCCTCTGGGGCGGGGACCAGGGGAAATGAGCAGTTCTTC	CASSPSGAGTRGNEQFF
TRBV6-1	few	-	TRBJ1-2	TGTGCCAGCAGTATCAGGGCGCCCTACTATGGCTACACCTTC	CASSIRAPYYGYTF
TRBV20-1	many	-	TRBJ2-7	TGCAGTGCTAGAGGGACTAAAAAGTACGAGCAGTACTTC	CSARGTKKYEQYF
TRBV5-1	-	-	TRBJ2-7	TGCGCCAGCAGCTTAGTAGGTAGGAGGAGCTCCTACGAGCAGTACTTC	CASSLVGRRSSYEQYF
TRBV5-6	-	-	TRBJ2-7	TGTGCCAGCAGCTTGGTTCCATCTCGGAGGGGGGAGAATGAGCAGTACTTC	CASSLVPSRRGENEQYF
TRBV19	few	-	TRBJ2-1	TGTGCCAGTAGTGCACCGTCCATGTCGAGAGGCAATGAGCAGTTCTTC	CASSAPSMSRGNEQFF
TRBV11-2	-	TRBD2	TRBJ2-7	TGTGCCAGCAGCCTCCTTAGCGGGAGTGGCTACGAGCAGTACTTC	CASSLLSGSGYEQYF
TRBV20-1	many	TRBD2	TRBJ2-3	TGCAGTGCTTTCACTAGCGGCACAGATACGCAGTATTTT	CSAFTSGTDTQYF
TRBV27	-	-	TRBJ1-5	TGTGCCAGCAGTCCCCCAGGGAGCAATCAGCCCCAGCATTTT	CASSPPGSNQPQHF
TRBV29-1	-	-	TRBJ1-6	TGCAGCGTTGGAGACACTTATAATTCACCCCTCCACTTT	CSVGDTYNSPLHF
TRBV7-9	-	-	TRBJ2-3	TGTGCCAGCAGCTTCCGGGCCGGGATTGGCACAGATACGCAGTATTTT	CASSFRAGIGTDTQYF
TRBV7-9	-	TRBD2	TRBJ2-7	TGTGCCAGCAGCCCGGGACTAGCCTTGTTGGAGCAGTACTTC	CASSPGLALLEQYF
TRBV5-1	few	-	TRBJ2-2	TGCGCCAGTGGCAAAGGGGCTTTCCGTAACACCGGGGAGCTGTTTTTT	CASGKGAFRNTGELFF
TRBV5-1	many	-	TRBJ2-1	TGCGCCAGCAGCTTCGCACTGACCAATGAGCAGTTCTTC	CASSFALTNEQFF
TRBV2	few	-	TRBJ2-5	TGTGCCAGCAGTGAAGTGGCGGGAAAAGAGACCCAGTACTTC	CASSEVAGKETQYF
TRBV24-1	-	-	TRBJ1-2	TGTGCCACCAGTGCCCTCGGACACGACTATGGCTACACCTTC	CATSALGHDYGYTF
TRBV7-8	-	TRBD1	TRBJ2-1	TGTGCCAGCAGCTTAGACGGGACAGGGGATCCTGAGCAGTTCTTC	CASSLDGTGDPEQFF